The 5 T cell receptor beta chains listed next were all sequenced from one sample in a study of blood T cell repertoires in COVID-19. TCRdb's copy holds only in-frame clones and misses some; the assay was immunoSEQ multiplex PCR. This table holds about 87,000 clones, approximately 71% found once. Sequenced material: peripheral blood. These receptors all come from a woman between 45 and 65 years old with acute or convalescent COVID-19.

DNA of the CDR3: TGTGCCAGCAGCTTGGGCCGTAGCGGGGGGTCCCTATACAATGAGCAGTTCTTC. Its translation is CASSLGRSGGSLYNEQFF. The chain uses TRBV7-8 and TRBJ2-1, with TRBD2 identical over 10 bases. Germline V gene lookup returns CDR1 SGHVS and CDR2 FQNEAQ. The CDR3 contains 18 residues. V was pared by 3 bases and J by 4 bases, with 12 bases of the junction left unmatched.

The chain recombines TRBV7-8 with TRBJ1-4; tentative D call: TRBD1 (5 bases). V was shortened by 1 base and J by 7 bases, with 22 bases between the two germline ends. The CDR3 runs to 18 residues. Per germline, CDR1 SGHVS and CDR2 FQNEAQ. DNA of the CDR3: TGTGCCAGCAGCTTAGTAAAGCAGGGAGCGGGCTTTGGTGAAAAACTGTTTTTT. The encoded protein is CASSLVKQGAGFGEKLFF.

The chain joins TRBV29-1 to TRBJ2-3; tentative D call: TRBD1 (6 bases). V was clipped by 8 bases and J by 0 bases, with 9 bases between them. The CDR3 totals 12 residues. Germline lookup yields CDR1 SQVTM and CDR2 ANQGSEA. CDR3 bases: TGCAGCCACAGGGCTAGCACAGATACGCAGTATTTT. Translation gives CSHRASTDTQYF.

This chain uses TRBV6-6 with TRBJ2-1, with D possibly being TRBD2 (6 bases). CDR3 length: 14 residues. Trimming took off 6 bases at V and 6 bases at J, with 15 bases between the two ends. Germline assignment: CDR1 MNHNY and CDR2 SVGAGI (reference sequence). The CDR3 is CASRSGTGSNEQFF. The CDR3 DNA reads TGTGCCAGCAGGTCCGGGACTGGATCCAATGAGCAGTTCTTC.

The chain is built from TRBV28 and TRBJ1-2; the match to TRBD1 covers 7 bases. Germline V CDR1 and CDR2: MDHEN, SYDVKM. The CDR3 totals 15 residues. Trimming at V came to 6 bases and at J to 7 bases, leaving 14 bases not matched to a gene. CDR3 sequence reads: CASSPPKGQRIGYTF. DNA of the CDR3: TGTGCCAGCAGCCCCCCCAAGGGACAGCGGATTGGCTACACCTTC.